This T cell receptor (beta chain) emerged from a study of blood T cells in healthy people across ages. Each donor was a healthy Caucasian individual from Russia, aged roughly 6 to 95. Germline lookup yields CDR1 SGHRS and CDR2 YFSETQ. V gave up 2 bases and J gave up 3 bases, with 8 bases separating them. This CDR3 has 14 amino acids. A second PCR of 7 to 11 cycles used a sample-barcoded 5' primer and a J-beta primer mix. Through a template-switch adaptor with 12 random nucleotides, each cDNA molecule received a tag. TCRdb re-called the 5' RACE reads through MiXCR, storing one row per CDR3 protein. The sample includes around 800,000 distinct CDR3 sequences, 20% to 30% seen only once; the top ten take less than 3.5%. These same data were also listed under a study on T cells of mothers and their children. That paper notes: Related pairs of mothers and children showed slightly higher, non-significant overlap versus unrelated pairs.

The chain couples TRBV5-1 to TRBJ1-4, with a weak D call TRBD1 (5 bases). This receptor was obtained from a boy younger than 18 in good health. The sample comprised blood. The CDR3 loop is CASSFSGPNEKLFF. The CDR3 bases are TGCGCCAGCAGCTTCTCAGGGCCTAATGAAAAACTGTTTTTT.